These T cell receptor beta chains were read from a single sample in a study of blood T cell repertoires in COVID-19. The protocol was immunoSEQ multiplex PCR, while the TCRdb copy is restricted to in-frame clones and leaves out a portion. The table lists about 75,000 clones, approximately 86% of them singletons. Sequencing was performed on peripheral blood. The receptors come from a man older than 75 with COVID-19, enrolled during active disease. The CDR3 runs from the conserved cysteine through the conserved F or W. A D gene is named only where the DNA matches it firmly. Clone size is not always given. Where it is, it says once, few, many or a class for expanded clones.

D gene	clone size	V gene	J gene	CDR3 protein	CDR3 DNA
-	-	TRBV5-6	TRBJ1-4	CASSPSPATNEKLFF	TGTGCCAGCAGCCCCTCCCCTGCAACTAATGAAAAACTGTTTTTT
-	-	TRBV7-9	TRBJ1-4	CASSPGVNEKLFF	TGTGCCAGCAGCCCAGGGGTTAATGAAAAACTGTTTTTT
-	-	TRBV28	TRBJ1-4	CASSQGSENEKLFF	TGTGCCAGCAGTCAGGGGTCGGAGAATGAAAAACTGTTTTTT
TRBD2	-	TRBV29-1	TRBJ2-7	CSVVGGGYPYEQYF	TGCAGCGTCGTAGGCGGGGGGTACCCCTACGAGCAGTACTTC
TRBD1	-	TRBV18	TRBJ1-4	CASSEGAVEKLFF	TGTGCCAGCTCGGAGGGGGCGGTTGAAAAACTGTTTTTT
-	once	TRBV6-5	TRBJ1-1	CASSLWEGRTEAFF	TGTGCCAGCAGCCTGTGGGAGGGCCGGACTGAAGCTTTCTTT
-	-	TRBV5-4	TRBJ2-2	CASSLAQGWTGELFF	TGTGCCAGCAGCTTGGCCCAGGGGTGGACCGGGGAGCTGTTTTTT
-	-	TRBV9	TRBJ2-7	CASSVGPDFYEQYF	TGTGCCAGCAGCGTAGGTCCAGATTTCTACGAGCAGTACTTC
-	-	TRBV9	TRBJ1-1	CASSPQATNTEAFF	TGTGCCAGCAGCCCTCAGGCTACGAACACTGAAGCTTTCTTT
-	-	TRBV12-3/TRBV12-4	TRBJ2-4	CASSQGTKNIQYF	TGTGCCAGCAGCCAGGGCACCAAAAACATTCAGTACTTC
-	once	TRBV15	TRBJ1-6	CATSRDTRGNSPLHF	TGTGCCACCAGCAGAGATACAAGGGGTAATTCACCCCTCCACTTT
-	-	TRBV5-1	TRBJ2-1	CASSLANPSYNEQFF	TGCGCCAGCAGCTTGGCTAACCCCTCCTACAATGAGCAGTTCTTC
-	once	TRBV7-2	TRBJ2-1	CASSLARDNEQFF	TGTGCCAGCAGCTTAGCCCGGGACAATGAGCAGTTCTTC
-	-	TRBV5-6	TRBJ1-5	CASSSRTSGRSNQPQHF	TGTGCCAGCAGCAGCCGGACATCGGGTCGTAGCAATCAGCCCCAGCATTTT
-	-	TRBV6-5	TRBJ2-3	CASRGGNTDTQYF	TGTGCCAGCCGCGGGGGCAACACAGATACGCAGTATTTT
-	-	TRBV5-1	TRBJ1-1	CASSLAGMNTEAFF	TGCGCCAGCAGCTTAGCCGGGATGAACACTGAAGCTTTCTTT
-	-	TRBV5-4	TRBJ2-7	CASSLTAQGSYEQYF	TGTGCCAGCAGCCTAACCGCCCAGGGGTCCTACGAGCAGTACTTC
TRBD2	-	TRBV6-5	TRBJ2-1	CASGGGLAMINEQFF	TGTGCCAGCGGGGGGGGACTAGCGATGATTAATGAGCAGTTCTTC
-	-	TRBV7-9	TRBJ2-2	CASSSNVLARTGELFF	TGTGCCAGCAGCTCAAACGTCTTAGCGAGGACCGGGGAGCTGTTTTTT
-	-	TRBV19	TRBJ2-7	CASSISPVSYEQYF	TGTGCCAGTAGTATTAGTCCGGTCTCCTACGAGCAGTACTTC
TRBD1	-	TRBV5-1	TRBJ1-2	CASSSGTGNYGYTF	TGCGCCAGCAGCTCTGGGACAGGGAACTATGGCTACACCTTC
TRBD1	-	TRBV7-9	TRBJ1-1	CASSLGRGDTEAFF	TGTGCCAGCAGCTTAGGCAGGGGGGACACTGAAGCTTTCTTT
-	-	TRBV3-1/TRBV3-2	TRBJ1-3	CASSHSGDGNTIYF	TGTGCCAGCAGCCATTCAGGGGATGGAAACACCATATATTTT
TRBD1	-	TRBV18	TRBJ1-2	CASSPSGGHYGYTF	TGTGCCAGCTCACCATCAGGGGGCCACTATGGCTACACCTTC
TRBD1	few	TRBV16	TRBJ1-4	CASSHAGGQSNEKLFF	TGTGCCAGCAGCCACGCGGGGGGACAGTCCAATGAAAAACTGTTTTTT
-	-	TRBV5-1	TRBJ1-1	CASSTGQPSAEAFF	TGCGCCAGCAGCACCGGACAACCATCTGCGGAAGCTTTCTTT
TRBD1	-	TRBV9	TRBJ2-7	CASSLGTGASYEQYF	TGTGCCAGCAGCCTTGGGACAGGGGCTTCCTACGAGCAGTACTTC
-	-	TRBV11-2	TRBJ1-3	CASRQTGPGNTIYF	TGTGCCAGCAGGCAAACAGGTCCCGGAAACACCATATATTTT
TRBD1	-	TRBV5-6	TRBJ1-4	CASSPRGIEKLFF	TGTGCCAGCAGCCCCAGGGGGATTGAAAAACTGTTTTTT
-	-	TRBV19	TRBJ1-2	CASSAGTSANYGYTF	TGTGCCAGTAGTGCTGGGACATCAGCTAACTATGGCTACACCTTC
TRBD1	few	TRBV23-1	TRBJ1-3	CASRDRGSGNTIYF	TGCGCCAGCAGGGACAGGGGCTCTGGAAACACCATATATTTT
TRBD2	-	TRBV28	TRBJ2-2	CASSSGGAPRGTGELFF	TGTGCCAGCAGTAGCGGGGGGGCCCCACGAGGCACCGGGGAGCTGTTTTTT
-	-	TRBV3-1/TRBV3-2	TRBJ1-2	CASSQDFKRGSYGYTF	TGTGCCAGCAGCCAAGATTTTAAAAGGGGATCCTATGGCTACACCTTC
-	once	TRBV19	TRBJ2-5	CASSPTSFQETQYF	TGTGCCAGTAGTCCGACTAGTTTCCAAGAGACCCAGTACTTC
-	few	TRBV6-5	TRBJ2-7	CASSLFRSYEQYF	TGTGCCAGCAGTTTGTTCCGGTCCTACGAGCAGTACTTC
TRBD1	once	TRBV6-5	TRBJ2-7	CASRDRQGMAQYF	TGTGCCAGCAGGGACCGACAGGGTATGGCGCAGTACTTC
-	-	TRBV6-5	TRBJ1-1	CASRNRGQSEAFF	TGTGCCAGCAGGAACCGTGGGCAGAGCGAAGCTTTCTTT
-	once	TRBV6-2/TRBV6-3	TRBJ1-1	CASSYTRVEAFF	TGTGCCAGCAGTTACACGAGGGTGGAAGCTTTCTTT